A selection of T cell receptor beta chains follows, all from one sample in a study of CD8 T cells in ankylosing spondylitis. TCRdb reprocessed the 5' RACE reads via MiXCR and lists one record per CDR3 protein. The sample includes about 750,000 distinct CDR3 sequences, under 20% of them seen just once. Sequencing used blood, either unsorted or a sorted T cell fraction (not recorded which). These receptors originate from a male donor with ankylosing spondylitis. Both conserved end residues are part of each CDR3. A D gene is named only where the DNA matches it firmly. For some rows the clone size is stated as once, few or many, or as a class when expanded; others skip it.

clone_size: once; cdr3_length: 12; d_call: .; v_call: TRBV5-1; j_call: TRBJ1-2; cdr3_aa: CASSRDTYGYTF; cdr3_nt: TGCGCCAGCAGCCGGGACACCTATGGCTACACCTTC
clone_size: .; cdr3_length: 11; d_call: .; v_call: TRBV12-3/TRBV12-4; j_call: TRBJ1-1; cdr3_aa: CASSEQGEAFF; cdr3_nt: TGTGCCAGCAGCGAACAGGGTGAAGCTTTCTTT
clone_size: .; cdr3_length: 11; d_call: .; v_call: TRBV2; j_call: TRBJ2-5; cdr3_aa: CASRTAETQYF; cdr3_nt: TGTGCCAGCCGTACGGCAGAGACCCAGTACTTC
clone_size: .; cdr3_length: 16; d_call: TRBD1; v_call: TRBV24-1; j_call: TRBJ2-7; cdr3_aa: CATSNFTGTGAYEQYF; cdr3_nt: TGTGCCACCAGTAATTTTACTGGGACAGGGGCCTACGAGCAGTACTTC
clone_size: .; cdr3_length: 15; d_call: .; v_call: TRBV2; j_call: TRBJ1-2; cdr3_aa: CASTVGPPANYGYTF; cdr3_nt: TGTGCCAGCACCGTGGGACCTCCAGCTAACTATGGCTACACCTTC
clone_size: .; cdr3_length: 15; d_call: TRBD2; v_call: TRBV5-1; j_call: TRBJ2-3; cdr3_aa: CASSRTSGRAHTQYF; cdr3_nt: TGCGCCAGCAGCCGGACTAGCGGGAGGGCCCATACGCAGTATTTT
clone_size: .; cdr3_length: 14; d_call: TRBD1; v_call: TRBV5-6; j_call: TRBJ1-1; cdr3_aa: CASSLRGGSSEAFF; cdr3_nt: TGTGCCAGCAGCTTACGAGGGGGCAGCTCTGAAGCTTTCTTT
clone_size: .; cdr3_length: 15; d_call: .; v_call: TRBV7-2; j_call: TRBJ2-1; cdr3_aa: CASSPAAGPRDEQFF; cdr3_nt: TGTGCCAGCAGCCCCGCGGCGGGTCCCAGGGATGAGCAGTTCTTC
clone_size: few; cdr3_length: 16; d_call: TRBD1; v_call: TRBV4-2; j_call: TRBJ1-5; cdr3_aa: CASSQMDRGGNQPQHF; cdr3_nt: TGTGCCAGCAGCCAAATGGACAGGGGAGGGAATCAGCCCCAGCATTTT
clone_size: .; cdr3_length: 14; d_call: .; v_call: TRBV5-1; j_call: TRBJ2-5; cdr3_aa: CASSGGTAKETQYF; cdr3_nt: TGCGCCAGCAGCGGAGGGACAGCTAAAGAGACCCAGTACTTC
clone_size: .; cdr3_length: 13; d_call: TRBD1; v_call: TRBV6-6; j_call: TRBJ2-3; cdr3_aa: CASSRQGLDTQYF; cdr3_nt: TGTGCCAGCAGCCGACAGGGTCTGGATACGCAGTATTTT
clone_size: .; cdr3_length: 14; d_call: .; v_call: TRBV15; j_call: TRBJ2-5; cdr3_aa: CATSRGGQQETQYF; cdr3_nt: TGTGCCACCAGCAGAGGAGGACAGCAAGAGACCCAGTACTTC
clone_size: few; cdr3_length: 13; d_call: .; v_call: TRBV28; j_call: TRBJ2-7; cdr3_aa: CASTTGTPYEQYF; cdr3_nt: TGTGCCAGCACCACCGGGACGCCCTACGAGCAGTACTTC
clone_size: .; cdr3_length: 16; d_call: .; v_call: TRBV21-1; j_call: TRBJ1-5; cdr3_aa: CASSKIQKPGNQPQHF; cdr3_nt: TGTGCCAGCAGCAAGATTCAGAAACCAGGCAATCAGCCCCAGCATTTT
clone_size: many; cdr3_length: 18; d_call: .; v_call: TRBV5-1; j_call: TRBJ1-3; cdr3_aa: CASSPGGQRLFSGNTIYF; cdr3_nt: TGCGCCAGCAGCCCGGGAGGACAGAGGCTTTTCTCTGGAAACACCATATATTTT
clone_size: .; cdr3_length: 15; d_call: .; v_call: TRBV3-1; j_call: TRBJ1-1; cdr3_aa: CASSQLGFQATEAFF; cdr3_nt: TGTGCCAGCAGCCAATTGGGTTTCCAGGCCACTGAAGCTTTCTTT
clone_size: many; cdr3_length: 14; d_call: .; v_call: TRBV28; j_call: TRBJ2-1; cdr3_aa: CASSLVSSYNEQFF; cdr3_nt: TGTGCCAGCAGTTTGGTGAGCTCCTACAATGAGCAGTTCTTC
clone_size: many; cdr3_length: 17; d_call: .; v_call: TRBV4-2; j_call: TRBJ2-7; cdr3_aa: CASSQAAGVTGNNEQYF; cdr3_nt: TGTGCCAGCAGCCAGGCAGCGGGGGTGACAGGGAACAACGAGCAGTACTTC
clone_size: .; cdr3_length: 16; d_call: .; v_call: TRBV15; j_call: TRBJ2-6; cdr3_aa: CATSRGPASGANVLTF; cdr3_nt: TGTGCCACCAGCAGAGGCCCCGCCTCTGGGGCCAACGTCCTGACTTTC
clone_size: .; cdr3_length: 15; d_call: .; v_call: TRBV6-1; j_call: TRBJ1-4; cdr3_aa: CASGMGRYDNEKLFF; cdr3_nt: TGTGCCAGCGGAATGGGCCGATATGACAATGAAAAACTGTTTTTT
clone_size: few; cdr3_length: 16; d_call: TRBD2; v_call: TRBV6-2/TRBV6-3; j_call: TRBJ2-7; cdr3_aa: CASSCQAGGGCYEQYF; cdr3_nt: TGTGCCAGCAGTTGCCAAGCCGGGGGGGGTTGCTACGAGCAGTACTTC
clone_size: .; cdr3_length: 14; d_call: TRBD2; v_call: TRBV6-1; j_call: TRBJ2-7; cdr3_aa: CASRLAGASYEQYF; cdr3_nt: TGTGCCAGCAGGCTAGCGGGGGCCTCCTACGAGCAGTACTTC
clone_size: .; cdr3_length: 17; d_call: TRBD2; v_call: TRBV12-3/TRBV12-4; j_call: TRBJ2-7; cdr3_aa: CASSLQWPGLVDYEQYF; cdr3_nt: TGTGCCAGCAGTTTGCAGTGGCCGGGACTAGTTGACTACGAGCAGTACTTC
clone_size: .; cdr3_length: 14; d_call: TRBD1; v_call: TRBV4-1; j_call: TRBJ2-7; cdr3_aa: CASSLGGQVYEQYF; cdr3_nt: TGCGCCAGCAGCCTAGGGGGACAGGTCTACGAGCAGTACTTC
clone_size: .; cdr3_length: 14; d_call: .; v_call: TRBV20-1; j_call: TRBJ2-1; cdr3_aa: CSAGTGTQLGEQFF; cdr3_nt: TGCAGTGCTGGCACCGGGACACAACTGGGGGAGCAGTTCTTC
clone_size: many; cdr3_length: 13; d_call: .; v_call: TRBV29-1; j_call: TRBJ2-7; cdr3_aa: CSVVGGVFYEQYF; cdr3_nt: TGCAGCGTTGTAGGCGGAGTGTTTTACGAGCAGTACTTC
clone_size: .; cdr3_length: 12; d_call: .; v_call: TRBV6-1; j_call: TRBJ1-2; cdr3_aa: CASRFQGNGYTF; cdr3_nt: TGTGCCAGCAGGTTTCAGGGAAATGGCTACACCTTC
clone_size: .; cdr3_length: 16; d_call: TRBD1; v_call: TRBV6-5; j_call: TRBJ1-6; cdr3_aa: CASSYSWDRQNSPLHF; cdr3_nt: TGTGCCAGCAGTTACTCGTGGGACAGGCAAAATTCACCCCTCCACTTT
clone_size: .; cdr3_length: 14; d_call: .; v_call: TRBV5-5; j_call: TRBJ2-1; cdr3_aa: CASSPNVNSNEQFF; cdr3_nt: TGTGCCAGCAGCCCGAACGTTAATAGTAATGAGCAGTTCTTC
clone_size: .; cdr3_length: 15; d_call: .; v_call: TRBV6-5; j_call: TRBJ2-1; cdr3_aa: CASSYGAPAHNEQFF; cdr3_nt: TGTGCCAGCAGTTACGGTGCGCCAGCACACAATGAGCAGTTCTTC
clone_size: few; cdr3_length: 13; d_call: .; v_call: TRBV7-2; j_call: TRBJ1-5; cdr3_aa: CASSSDRLQPQHF; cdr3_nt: TGTGCCAGCAGCTCCGACAGGCTGCAGCCCCAGCATTTT
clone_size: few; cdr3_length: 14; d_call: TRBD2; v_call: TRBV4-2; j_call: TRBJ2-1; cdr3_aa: CASSQEALALEQFF; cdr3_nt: TGTGCCAGCAGTCAAGAGGCACTAGCGTTGGAGCAGTTCTTC
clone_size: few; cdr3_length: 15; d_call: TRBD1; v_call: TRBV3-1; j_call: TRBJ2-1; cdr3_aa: CASSLPGQEYNEQFF; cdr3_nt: TGTGCCAGCAGCCTTCCGGGACAGGAGTACAATGAGCAGTTCTTC
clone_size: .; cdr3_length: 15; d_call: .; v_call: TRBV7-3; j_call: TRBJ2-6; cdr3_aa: CASSSGVSGANVLTF; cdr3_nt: TGTGCCAGCAGCTCTGGGGTCTCTGGGGCCAACGTCCTGACTTTC
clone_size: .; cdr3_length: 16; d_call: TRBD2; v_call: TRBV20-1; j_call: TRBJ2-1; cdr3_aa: CSARKPGTSGSNEQFF; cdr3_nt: TGCAGTGCTAGAAAACCCGGGACTAGCGGGAGCAATGAGCAGTTCTTC
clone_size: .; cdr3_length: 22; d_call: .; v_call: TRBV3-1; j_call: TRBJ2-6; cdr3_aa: CASSPIPYSLTQGGAGANVLTF; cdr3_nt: TGTGCCAGCAGCCCGATCCCATATTCATTAACTCAGGGCGGCGCGGGGGCCAACGTCCTGACTTTC
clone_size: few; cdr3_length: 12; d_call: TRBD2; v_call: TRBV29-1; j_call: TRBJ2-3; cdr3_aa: CSDTGGMNTQYF; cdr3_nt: TGCAGCGACACCGGGGGGATGAATACGCAGTATTTT
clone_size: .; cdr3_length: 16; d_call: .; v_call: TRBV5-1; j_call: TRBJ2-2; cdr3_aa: CASSSGLPANTGELFF; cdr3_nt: TGCGCCAGCAGCTCGGGACTCCCCGCGAACACCGGGGAGCTGTTTTTT
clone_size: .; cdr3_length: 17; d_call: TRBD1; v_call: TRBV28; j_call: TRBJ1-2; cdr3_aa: CASSLVLRDRDNYGYTF; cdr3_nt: TGTGCCAGCAGTTTAGTCCTCCGGGACAGGGACAACTATGGCTACACCTTC
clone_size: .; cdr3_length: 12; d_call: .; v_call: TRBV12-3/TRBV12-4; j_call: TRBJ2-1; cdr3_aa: CASSPSVDEQFF; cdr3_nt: TGTGCCAGCAGCCCTAGCGTTGATGAGCAGTTCTTC
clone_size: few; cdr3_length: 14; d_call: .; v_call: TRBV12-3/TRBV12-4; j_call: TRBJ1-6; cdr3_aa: CASASWGGTSPLHF; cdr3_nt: TGTGCCAGCGCCTCCTGGGGGGGCACTTCACCCCTCCACTTT